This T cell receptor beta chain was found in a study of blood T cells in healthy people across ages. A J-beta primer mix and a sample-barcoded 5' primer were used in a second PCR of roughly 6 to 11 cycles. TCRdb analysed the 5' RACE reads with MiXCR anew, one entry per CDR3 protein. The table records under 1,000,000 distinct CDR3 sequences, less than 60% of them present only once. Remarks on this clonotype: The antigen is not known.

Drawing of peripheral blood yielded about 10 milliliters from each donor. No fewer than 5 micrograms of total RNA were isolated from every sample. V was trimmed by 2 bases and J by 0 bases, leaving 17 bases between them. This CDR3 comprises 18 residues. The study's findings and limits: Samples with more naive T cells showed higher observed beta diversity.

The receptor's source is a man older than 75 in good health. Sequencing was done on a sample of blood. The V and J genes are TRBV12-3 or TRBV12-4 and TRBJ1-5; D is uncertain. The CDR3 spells CASSLSNWADYSNQPQHF. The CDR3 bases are TGTGCCAGCAGTTTATCTAACTGGGCGGACTATAGCAATCAGCCCCAGCATTTT.